These 2 T cell receptor beta chains were all obtained from the same sample, sequenced in a study of blood T cell repertoires in COVID-19. Only in-frame clones appear in the TCRdb table, and some are missing; sequencing was by immunoSEQ multiplex PCR. The data hold 170,000 or so clones, with around nine tenths observed a single time. Sample: peripheral blood. All receptors derive from a man aged 55 to 70 with COVID-19, enrolled during active disease.

This clone is a singleton in its sample. The CDR3 nucleotides are TGTGCCAGTAGTATGTTGGACAGAGATAGTTATGGCTACACCTTC. Amino acid sequence: CASSMLDRDSYGYTF. V is TRBV19 and J is TRBJ1-2; D possibly corresponds to TRBD1 (6 bases). The germline gives CDR1 LNHDA, CDR2 SQIVND (reference sequence). V dropped 3 bases and J dropped 5 bases, with 16 bases sitting between them. The CDR3 extends over 15 amino acids.

The V call is TRBV7-9, the J call TRBJ1-2; maybe TRBD1 (5 bases). The V gene lost 5 bases and the J gene lost 1 base, with 8 bases spanning the gap. The CDR3 length is 13 residues. CDR1 is SEHNR and CDR2 is FQNEAQ in the germline V gene (reference sequence). The CDR3 sequence is CASSQQVNYGYTF. CDR3 nucleotide sequence: TGTGCCAGCAGCCAACAGGTTAACTATGGCTACACCTTC.